This entry describes one T cell receptor (beta chain). Its antigen is currently unknown. In germline, CDR1 is MNHNY, CDR2 SVGAGI (reference sequence). Trimming stripped 6 bases from V and 4 bases from J, with 15 bases between. CDR3 length: 15 amino acids. This entry belongs to a study of cytomegalovirus exposure and HLA in healthy donors. Study as a whole: Researchers previously reported finding just under 120 million unique TCR beta sequences from roughly 180 million T cells. The study, taken as a whole, reports: Associated with cytomegalovirus, according to the listing, were 164 TCR beta chains.

There were likely unrecorded immune exposures, though donors were nominally healthy when sampled. PCR involved 60 Vbeta and 13 Jbeta primers. Data came from immunoSEQ multiplex PCR; TCRdb stores just in-frame clones and leaves some out. The sample lists approximately 150,000 clones, 70% to 80% seen once, with 2% to 2.5% in the top ten. The genes are TRBV6-6 and TRBJ2-2, with TRBD1 as a possible D gene (6 bases). The sample was PBMCs. The receptor was derived from a middle-aged man in good health and CMV-seronegative. DNA for the CDR3: TGTGCCAGCAGCCAACGGACAGCAGGCACCGGGGAGCTGTTTTTT. Protein: CASSQRTAGTGELFF.